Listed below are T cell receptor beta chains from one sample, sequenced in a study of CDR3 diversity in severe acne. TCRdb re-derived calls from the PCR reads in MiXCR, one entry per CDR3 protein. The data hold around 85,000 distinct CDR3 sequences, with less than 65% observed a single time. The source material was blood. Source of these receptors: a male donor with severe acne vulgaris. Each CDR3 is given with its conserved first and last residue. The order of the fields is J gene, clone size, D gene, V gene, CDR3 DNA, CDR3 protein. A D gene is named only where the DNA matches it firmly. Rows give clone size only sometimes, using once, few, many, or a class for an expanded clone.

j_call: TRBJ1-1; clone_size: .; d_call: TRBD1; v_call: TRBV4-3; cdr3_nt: TGCGCCAGCAGCCAAGGACAGGGAAGCGGTTTGAACACTGAAGCTTTCTTT; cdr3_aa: CASSQGQGSGLNTEAFF
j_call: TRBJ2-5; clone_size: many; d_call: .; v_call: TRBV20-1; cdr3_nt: TGCAGTGCTAGTCTCCAGCCGCCCCAAGAGACCCAGTACTTC; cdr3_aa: CSASLQPPQETQYF
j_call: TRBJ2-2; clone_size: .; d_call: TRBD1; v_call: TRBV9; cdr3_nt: TGTGCCAGCAGCGTCCAGGGGGCGGTCGGGGCGCTGTTTTTT; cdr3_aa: CASSVQGAVGALFF
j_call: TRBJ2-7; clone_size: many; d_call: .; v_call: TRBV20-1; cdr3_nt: TGCAGTGCTAGGGACTTGACCTACGAGCAGTACTTC; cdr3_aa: CSARDLTYEQYF
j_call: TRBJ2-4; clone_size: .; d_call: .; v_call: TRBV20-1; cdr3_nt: TGCAGTGCTAGAGACGTGGGGTTTGGCAACATTCAGTACTTC; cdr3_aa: CSARDVGFGNIQYF
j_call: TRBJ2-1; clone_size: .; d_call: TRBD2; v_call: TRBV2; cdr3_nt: TGTGCCAGATCTAGCGGGAGCTGCAATGAGCAGTTCTTC; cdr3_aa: CARSSGSCNEQFF
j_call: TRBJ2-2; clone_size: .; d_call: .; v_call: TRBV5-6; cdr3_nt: TGTGCCAGCACCAACCTCATCGCACTTGTCACCGGGGAGCTGTTTTTT; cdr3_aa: CASTNLIALVTGELFF
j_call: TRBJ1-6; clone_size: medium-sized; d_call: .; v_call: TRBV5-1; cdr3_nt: TGCGCCAGACCAGGGGCCTATAATTCACCCCTCCACTTT; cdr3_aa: CARPGAYNSPLHF
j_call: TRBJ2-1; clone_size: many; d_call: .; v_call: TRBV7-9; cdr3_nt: TGTGCCAGCAGCTTAGTCGGTTTGTACAATGAGCAGTTCTTC; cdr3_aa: CASSLVGLYNEQFF
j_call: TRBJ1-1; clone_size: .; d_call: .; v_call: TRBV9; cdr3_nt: TGTGCCAGCAGCGAGTACGGACAGCCGAACACTGAAGCTTTCTTT; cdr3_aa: CASSEYGQPNTEAFF
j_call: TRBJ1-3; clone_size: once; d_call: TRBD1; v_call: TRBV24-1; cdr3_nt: TGTGCCACCAGTGATTCGGACAGGGCGCCTGGAAACACCATATATTTT; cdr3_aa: CATSDSDRAPGNTIYF
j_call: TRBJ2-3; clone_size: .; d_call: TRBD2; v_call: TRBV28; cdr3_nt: TGTGCCAGCAGGGGGACTAGTGTTAAAGATACGCAGTATTTT; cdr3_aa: CASRGTSVKDTQYF
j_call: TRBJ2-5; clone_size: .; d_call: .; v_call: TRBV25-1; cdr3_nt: TGTGCCAGCAGTGGGGGCGAGACCCAGTACTTC; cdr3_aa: CASSGGETQYF
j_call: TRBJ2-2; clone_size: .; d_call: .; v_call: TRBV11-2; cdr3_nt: TGTGCCAGCAGCCCGGTCGGGGACACCGGGGAGCTGTTTTTT; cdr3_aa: CASSPVGDTGELFF
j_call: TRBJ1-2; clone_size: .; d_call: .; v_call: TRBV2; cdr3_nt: TGTGCCAGCAGCGACAGGCTGGTCTCTAGGTGCTACACCTTC; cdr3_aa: CASSDRLVSRCYTF
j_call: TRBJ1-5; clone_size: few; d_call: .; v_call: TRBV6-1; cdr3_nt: TGTGCCAGCACCGGGTGGGGGAGTGGCAATCAGCCCCAGCATTTT; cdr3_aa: CASTGWGSGNQPQHF
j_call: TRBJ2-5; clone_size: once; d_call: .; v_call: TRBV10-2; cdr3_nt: TGCGCCAGCAGTGAGTCAGGGACCGTAGAGACCCAGTACTTC; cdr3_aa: CASSESGTVETQYF
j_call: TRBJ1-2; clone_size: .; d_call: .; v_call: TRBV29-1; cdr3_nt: TGCAGCGTTGAAGGGGCTGTTAACTATGGCTACACCTTC; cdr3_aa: CSVEGAVNYGYTF
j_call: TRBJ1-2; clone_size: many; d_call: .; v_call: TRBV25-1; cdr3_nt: TGTGCCAGCAGTGAAGATACCATGGTGTCCGGCTACACCTTC; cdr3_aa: CASSEDTMVSGYTF
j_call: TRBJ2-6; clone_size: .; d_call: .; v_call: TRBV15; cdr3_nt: TGTGCCACCAGCAGAGAGGCTAACACCGGGGAGCTGACTTTC; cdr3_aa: CATSREANTGELTF
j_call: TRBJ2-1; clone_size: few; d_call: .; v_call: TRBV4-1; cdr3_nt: TGCGCCAGCAGCCAAGATGTGGCTTACAATGAGCAGTTCTTC; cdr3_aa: CASSQDVAYNEQFF
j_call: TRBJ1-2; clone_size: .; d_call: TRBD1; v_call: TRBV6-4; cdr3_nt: TGTGCCAGCAAGACAGGGAGCCACTATGGCTACACCTTC; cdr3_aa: CASKTGSHYGYTF
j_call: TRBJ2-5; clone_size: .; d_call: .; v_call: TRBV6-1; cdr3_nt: TGTGCCAGCAGTTCACGAGGAGGGTGGCAAGAGACCCAGTACTTC; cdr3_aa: CASSSRGGWQETQYF
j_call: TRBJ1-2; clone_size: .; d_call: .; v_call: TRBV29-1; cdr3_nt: TGCAGCGTTGGGGAACAGGGACATGGCTACACCTTC; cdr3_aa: CSVGEQGHGYTF
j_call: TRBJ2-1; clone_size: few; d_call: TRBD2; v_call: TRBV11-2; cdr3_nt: TGTGCCAGCAGCTCCATTTTCCCCAGCGGGGATTACAATGAGCAGTTCTTC; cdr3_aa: CASSSIFPSGDYNEQFF
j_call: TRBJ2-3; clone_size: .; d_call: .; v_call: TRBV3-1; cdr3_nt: TGTGCCAGCAGCGCGTCCGACGGAGGAGATACGCAGTATTTT; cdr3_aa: CASSASDGGDTQYF
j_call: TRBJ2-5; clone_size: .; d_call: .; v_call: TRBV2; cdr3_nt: TGTGCCAGCAGTCCCGTGGCTAGCGAAAAACTGGGGACCCAGTACTTC; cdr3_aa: CASSPVASEKLGTQYF
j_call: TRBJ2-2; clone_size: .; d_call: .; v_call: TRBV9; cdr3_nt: TGTGCCAGCAGCCCCGACGGAGCGCGGACCGGGGAGCTGTTTTTT; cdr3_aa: CASSPDGARTGELFF
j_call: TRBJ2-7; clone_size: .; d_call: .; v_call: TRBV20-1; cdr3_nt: .; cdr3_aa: CCASSPSVGNYEQYF
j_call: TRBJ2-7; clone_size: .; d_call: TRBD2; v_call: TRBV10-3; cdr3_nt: TGTGCCATCAGGACGACTAGCGGGAGGGATACCTACGAGCAGTACTTC; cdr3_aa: CAIRTTSGRDTYEQYF
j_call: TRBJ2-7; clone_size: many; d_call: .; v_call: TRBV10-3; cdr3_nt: TGTGCCATCATGACACTCTCCTACGAGCAGTACTTC; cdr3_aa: CAIMTLSYEQYF
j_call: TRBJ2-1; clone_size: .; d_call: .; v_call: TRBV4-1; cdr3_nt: TGCGCCAGCAGCCAAGACCGGCAGGGAATCTACAATGAGCAGTTCTTC; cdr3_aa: CASSQDRQGIYNEQFF
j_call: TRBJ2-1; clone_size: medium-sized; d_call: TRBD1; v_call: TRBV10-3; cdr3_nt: TGTGCCATCAGTGTGGGACAGGTGACAAACAATGAGCAGTTCTTC; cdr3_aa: CAISVGQVTNNEQFF
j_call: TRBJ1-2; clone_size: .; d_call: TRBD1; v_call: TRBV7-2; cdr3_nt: TGTGCCAGCAGCGCGGGACAGGCGGTGGGTGGCTACACCTTC; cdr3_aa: CASSAGQAVGGYTF
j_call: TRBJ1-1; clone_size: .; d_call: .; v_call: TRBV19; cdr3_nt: TGTGCCAGTAGTATGGGGACTCGGAACACTGAAGCTTTCTTT; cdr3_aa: CASSMGTRNTEAFF
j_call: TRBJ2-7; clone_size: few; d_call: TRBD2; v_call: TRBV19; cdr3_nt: TGTGCCAGTAGTATGCCCACTAGCGGAAGCCCCTACGAGCAGTACTTC; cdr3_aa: CASSMPTSGSPYEQYF
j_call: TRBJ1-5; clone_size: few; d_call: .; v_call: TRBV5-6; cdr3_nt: TGTGCCAGCAGCTTGGCCAGAGGTCAGCCCCAGCATTTT; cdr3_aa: CASSLARGQPQHF
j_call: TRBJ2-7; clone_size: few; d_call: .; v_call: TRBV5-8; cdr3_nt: TGTGCCAGCAGCTTGTTTTCGGGACGGTTCTCCTACGAGCAGTACTTC; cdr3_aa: CASSLFSGRFSYEQYF
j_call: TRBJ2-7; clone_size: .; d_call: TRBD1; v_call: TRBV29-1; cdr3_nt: TGCAGCGTTGAAGGACAGGGGTTCAACGAGCAGTACTTC; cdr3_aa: CSVEGQGFNEQYF
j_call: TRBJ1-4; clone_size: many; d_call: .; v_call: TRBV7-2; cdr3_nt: TGTGCCAGCAGCTTAGAGGCCAGGGATGAAAAACTGTTTTTT; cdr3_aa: CASSLEARDEKLFF
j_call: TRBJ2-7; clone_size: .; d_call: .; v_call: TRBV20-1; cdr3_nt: TGCAGTGCTAGAGCCGGCGAGCAGTACTTC; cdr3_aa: CSARAGEQYF